The 32 T cell receptor beta chains below come from one sample, sequenced in a study of Graves' ophthalmopathy and Graves' hyperthyroidism. For repertoire sequencing, the TCR beta CDR3 regions were amplified from RNA transcripts. RT-PCR in the first round used HTBI primers; a second-round multiplex PCR followed. TCRdb ran MiXCR on the multiplex PCR reads and lists one entry per CDR3 protein. The sample comprises a few hundred thousand distinct CDR3 sequences, about a sixth of which are singletons, and 2.4% rests with the top ten. Sequenced: peripheral blood. These receptors were taken from an adult woman with stable Graves' hyperthyroidism.

The chain combines TRBV19 with TRBJ2-2, with 9 bases fitting TRBD1. V shed 7 bases and J 2 bases; nucleotides not matched to a gene: 8. This CDR3 has 16 residues. From germline, CDR1 is LNHDA and CDR2 SQIVND (reference sequence). The CDR3 is CASNPDRGINTGELFF. CDR3 sequence (DNA): TGTGCCAGTAATCCCGACAGGGGGATAAACACCGGGGAGCTGTTTTTT.

This clonotype was seen many times. The rearrangement links TRBV20-1 to TRBJ1-5; TRBD1 matches at 7 bases. This CDR3 spans 13 amino acids. J was trimmed by 2 bases and V by 6 bases; bases with no gene match: 4. Germline V lookup: CDR1 DFQATT, CDR2 SNEGSKA (reference sequence). As DNA, the CDR3 is TGCAGTGCGCAGGGGGGTGGCAATCAGCCCCAGCATTTT. Translated: CSAQGGGNQPQHF.

This clonotype was seen repeatedly, ten times or more. V usage is TRBV5-1 and J usage is TRBJ1-1; D uncertain. Germline lookup yields CDR1 SGHRS and CDR2 YFSETQ. The CDR3 loop spans 16 amino acids. The ends were cut back, 6 bases at V and 6 bases at J, with 24 bases in the middle. This CDR3 is CASTLGSAGIHAEAFF. The DNA of the CDR3 is TGCGCCAGCACCCTAGGTTCCGCGGGAATCCACGCTGAAGCTTTCTTT. The full variable domain, in which reference TRBV5-1 and TRBJ1-1 provide the parts outside the CDR3, is KAGVTQTPRYLIKTRGQQVTLSCSPISGHRSVSWYQQTPGQGLQFLFEYFSETQRNKGNFPGRFSGRQFSNSRSEMNVSTLELGDSALYLCASTLGSAGIHAEAFFGQGTRLTVV.

This clonotype was observed many times. The chain uses TRBV27 and TRBJ1-5; no reliable D call. Trimming stripped 5 bases from V and 7 bases from J, with 15 bases between. Per the germline V gene, CDR1 is MNHEY and CDR2 is SMNVEV (reference sequence). The CDR3 length is 14 residues. The CDR3 nucleotides are TGTGCCAGCAGTCCCCAGAGAGTGCACCAGCCCCAGCATTTT. The encoded protein is CASSPQRVHQPQHF.

This clonotype has at least ten counts. The CDR3 nucleotides are TGTGCCAGCAGTGGGGCGCCCGGGGGGCCCCAGCATTTT. Translating it yields CASSGAPGGPQHF. The J gene is TRBJ1-5, the V gene TRBV25-1; tentatively, D is TRBD1 (5 bases). CDR1 is MGHDK, CDR2 SYGVNS, per germline. There are 13 residues in the CDR3. V was cut by 4 bases and J by 9 bases, with 13 bases left in between.

This clonotype was recorded many times. This chain joins TRBV28 and TRBJ1-1, with TRBD1 as a possible D gene (5 bases). Germline V gene lookup returns CDR1 MDHEN and CDR2 SYDVKM. The ends were cut back, 3 bases at V and 11 bases at J, with 10 bases in the middle. The CDR3 sequence is 11 residues long. CDR3 protein: CASSFQGDAFF. The CDR3 coding sequence is TGTGCCAGCAGTTTCCAGGGAGACGCTTTCTTT. The full variable domain, with the rest looked up from reference TRBV28 and TRBJ1-1, is DVKVTQSSRYLVKRTGEKVFLECVQDMDHENMFWYRQDPGLGLRLIYFSYDVKMKEKGDIPEGYSVSREKKERFSLILESASTNQTSMYLCASSFQGDAFFGQGTRLTVV.

At least ten counts were recorded for this clonotype. This chain connects TRBV9 to TRBJ2-5; D may be TRBD1 (6 bases). Germline V gives CDR1 SGDLS, CDR2 YYNGEE. The CDR3 has 16 amino acids. V gave up 3 bases and J gave up 4 bases, with 19 bases separating them. Written as DNA, the CDR3 is TGTGCCAGCAGCGGAGGGGGAGTAGGGCGGCGAGAGACCCAGTACTTC. This gives the protein CASSGGGVGRRETQYF.

This clonotype has ten or more counts. This sequence joins TRBV19 and TRBJ2-4, with a tentative D call TRBD2 (6 bases). The CDR3 is 16 residues long. Germline CDR1 is LNHDA and CDR2 is SQIVND (reference sequence). Trimming stripped 2 bases from V and 8 bases from J, with 19 bases between. This chain's CDR3 is CASSIIGSRERDIQYF. The CDR3 DNA reads TGTGCCAGTAGTATAATCGGGTCCCGGGAGCGCGACATTCAGTACTTC.

As concerns this clonotype: Relative to the germline gene, one junction end is altered; a read error may explain this. The genes are TRBV6-5 and TRBJ2-5; weak D call: TRBD2 (6 bases). There are 14 residues in the CDR3. Per germline, CDR1 MNHEY and CDR2 SVGAGI. The CDR3 sequence is CASSILSGQETQYF. CDR3 sequence (DNA): TGTGCCAGCAGTATACTGAGCGGGCAGGAGACCCAATACTTC.

This sequence joins TRBV12-3 or TRBV12-4 and TRBJ1-2; 9 positions match TRBD1. The CDR3 covers 12 residues. With 5 bases clipped from V and 7 bases from J, the junction kept 2 bases outside the gene matches. In DNA, the CDR3 is TGTGCCAGCAGTAAGGACAGGGGTGGCTACACCTTC. Translating gives CASSKDRGGYTF.

This clonotype came up many times. The rearrangement links TRBV30 to TRBJ2-3, with TRBD1 identical over 7 bases. Germline V CDR1 and CDR2: GTSNPN, SVGIG (reference sequence). V shed 7 bases, J shed 6 bases, and the junction held 7 bases outside the gene matches. CDR3 length equals 12 residues. For the CDR3, the DNA is TGTGCCTCTGGACAGGACGGCGATACGCAGTATTTT. Its translation is CASGQDGDTQYF.

The chain employs TRBV11-2 and TRBJ2-4, with TRBD2 identical over 9 bases. CDR3 length equals 14 residues. Germline CDR1 is SGHAT and CDR2 is FQNNGV. V dropped 4 bases and J dropped 6; count of bases not matched to a gene: 4. The CDR3 nucleotides read TGTGCCAGCAGCTCCCTAGCGGGAAGAAACATTCAGTACTTC. This encodes CASSSLAGRNIQYF.

This clonotype appeared many times. The J gene is TRBJ2-5, the V gene TRBV4-1; 7 bases fit TRBD2. The CDR3 is 15 amino acids. Losses at the gene ends were 2 bases for V and 2 bases for J; bases not matched to a gene: 5. In germline, CDR1 is MGHRA, CDR2 YSYEKL. CDR3 loop: CASSQLGGSQETQYF. Here the CDR3 DNA reads TGCGCCAGCAGCCAACTGGGGGGGTCTCAAGAGACCCAGTACTTC.

This chain joins TRBV6-1 and TRBJ1-2; D may be TRBD1 (5 bases). This CDR3 comprises 13 residues. CDR1 and CDR2 from the germline V gene are MNHNS and SASEGT. V was shortened by 11 bases and J by 4 bases, with 17 bases between the two germline ends. The CDR3 DNA follows: TGTGCCGTAGACCTGGGACCGGGCTATGGCTACACCTTC. Translated: CAVDLGPGYGYTF.

The chain couples TRBV30 to TRBJ2-5; the match to TRBD1 covers 7 bases. CDR3 length equals 15 residues. Germline trimming cut 4 bases from V and 2 bases from J; bases unmatched to any gene: 10. CDR1 is GTSNPN and CDR2 is SVGIG in the germline V gene (reference sequence). The CDR3 DNA is TGTGCCTGGACAAAAGACAGGGCCTTTCAAGAGACCCAGTACTTC. Its protein is CAWTKDRAFQETQYF.

This sequence joins TRBV6-1 and TRBJ1-2; TRBD1 matches 7 bases. In germline, CDR1 is MNHNS, CDR2 SASEGT. With V trimmed by 0 bases and J by 4 bases, 8 bases remained unmatched. This CDR3 is built from 16 residues. CDR3 amino acids: CASSEAMDRQSYGYTF. CDR3 nucleotides: TGTGCCAGCAGTGAAGCCATGGACAGGCAAAGCTATGGCTACACCTTC.

Many counts were recorded for this clonotype. The V call is TRBV9, the J call TRBJ1-6; the D gene is possibly TRBD1 (6 bases). V was clipped by 4 bases and J by 9 bases, with 20 bases between them. The CDR3 has 16 amino acids. Germline V gene lookup returns CDR1 SGDLS and CDR2 YYNGEE. CDR3 DNA sequence: TGTGCCAGCAGCTCCCATCCCCAGGGGCGAGCTTCACCCCTCCACTTT. This encodes CASSSHPQGRASPLHF. The whole variable domain, remainder taken from reference TRBV9 and TRBJ1-6, is DSGVTQTPKHLITATGQRVTLRCSPRSGDLSVYWYQQSLDQGLQFLIQYYNGEERAKGNILERFSAQQFPDLHSELNLSSLELGDSALYFCASSSHPQGRASPLHFGNGTRLTVT.

This clonotype was seen once. The CDR3 sequence is CASSPMTSGSTYEQYF. In DNA, the CDR3 is TGTGCCAGCTCACCGATGACTAGCGGATCAACCTACGAGCAGTACTTC. This sequence joins TRBV18 and TRBJ2-7; TRBD2 aligns across 9 bases. V shed 3 bases and J 2 bases; nucleotides not matched to a gene: 8. The CDR3 has 16 amino acids. Germline loops: CDR1 KGHSH, CDR2 LQKENI.

This clonotype has at least ten counts. The CDR3 reads CASSYRPGGWGQETQYF. The CDR3 DNA is TGTGCCAGCAGTTACCGGCCGGGGGGCTGGGGCCAAGAGACCCAGTACTTC. The chain is built from TRBV12-3 or TRBV12-4 and TRBJ2-5; maybe TRBD2 (7 bases). The ends were cut back, 4 bases at V and 1 base at J, with 19 bases in the middle. The CDR3 runs 17 residues.

The J gene is TRBJ2-7, the V gene TRBV11-2; 7 bases match TRBD2. This CDR3 is 15 amino acids long. With 2 bases clipped from V and 7 bases from J, the junction kept 11 bases outside the gene matches. Germline V lookup: CDR1 SGHAT, CDR2 FQNNGV. CDR3 in DNA: TGTGCCAGCAGCTTATTCGGGAGGCCCCGGGGGGAGCAGTACGTC. It translates to CASSLFGRPRGEQYV.

The rearrangement links TRBV6-1 to TRBJ2-2; tentatively, D is TRBD2 (5 bases). Germline V gene lookup returns CDR1 MNHNS and CDR2 SASEGT. The CDR3 consists of 13 residues. Trimming took off 7 bases at V and 3 bases at J, with 9 bases between the two ends. Here the CDR3 reads CASTPGYTGELFF. CDR3 in DNA: TGTGCCAGCACCCCGGGGTACACCGGGGAGCTGTTTTTT.

This clonotype has at least ten counts. This chain connects TRBV28 to TRBJ2-7; a possible D gene is TRBD2 (5 bases). CDR3 length: 15 amino acids. Trimming took 6 bases from V and 3 from J, leaving 18 bases between them. CDR1 and CDR2 from the germline V gene are MDHEN and SYDVKM. The CDR3 region is CASRGSDFPLYEQYF. The CDR3 bases are TGTGCCAGCAGGGGTAGCGATTTTCCCCTCTACGAGCAGTACTTC. The whole variable domain, remainder taken from reference TRBV28 and TRBJ2-7, is DVKVTQSSRYLVKRTGEKVFLECVQDMDHENMFWYRQDPGLGLRLIYFSYDVKMKEKGDIPEGYSVSREKKERFSLILESASTNQTSMYLCASRGSDFPLYEQYFGPGTRLTVT.

The rearrangement uses TRBV12-3 or TRBV12-4 and TRBJ1-2, with TRBD1 as a possible D gene (6 bases). V gave up 5 bases and J gave up 4 bases, with 14 bases separating them. CDR3 length: 14 residues. The CDR3 region is CASSITTGIYGYTF. The CDR3, as DNA: TGTGCCAGCAGTATTACCACAGGGATCTATGGCTACACCTTC.

This clonotype has ten or more counts. V is TRBV9 and J is TRBJ2-3; 7 bases are shared with TRBD1. This CDR3 spans 14 amino acids. V gave up 1 base and J gave up 4 bases; unmatched junction bases: 3. The germline V gene encodes CDR1 SGDLS and CDR2 YYNGEE. For the CDR3, the DNA is TGTGCCAGCAGCGTAAGGCAGGGGGCAGATACGCAGTATTTT. It specifies CASSVRQGADTQYF.

This clonotype has at least ten counts. CDR3 sequence: CASGAYDSGSYTGELFF. The CDR3 DNA sequence: TGTGCTAGTGGTGCGTACGATAGCGGGAGTTACACCGGGGAGCTGTTTTTT. The genes are TRBV12-5 and TRBJ2-2; 9 bases map to TRBD2. The CDR3 contains 17 residues. The V gene end was trimmed by 5 bases and the J gene end by 3 bases; junction bases not matched to a gene: 10. Per the germline V gene, CDR1 is LGHNT and CDR2 is FRNRAP.

This clonotype has a count of ten or more. This sequence joins TRBV7-8 and TRBJ1-3; D not resolved. CDR3 length equals 14 residues. Germline V gene lookup returns CDR1 SGHVS and CDR2 FQNEAQ. Trimming left V 1 base short and J 2 bases short, with 6 bases between. The CDR3 sequence is CASSLGSPGNTIYF. Here the CDR3 DNA reads TGTGCCAGCAGCTTAGGGTCCCCTGGAAACACCATATATTTT.

Points on this clonotype: This clone may be a read error of a much larger clone one base away. The chain links TRBV11-2 to TRBJ2-7; D uncertain. Germline V gives CDR1 SGHAT, CDR2 FQNNGV. The CDR3 length is 13 residues. The V gene lost 4 bases and the J gene lost 5 bases, with 12 bases spanning the gap. The CDR3 region is CASSSPLGNEQYF. The CDR3 DNA reads as TGTGCCAGCAGCTCCCCATTAGGTAACGAGCAGTACTTC.

There are many counts of this clonotype. The genes are TRBV7-9 and TRBJ1-3; unclear D gene. The V end was cut by 6 bases, the J end by 2 bases, with 2 bases between. Germline V gene lookup returns CDR1 SEHNR and CDR2 FQNEAQ (reference sequence). The CDR3 is 11 amino acids. The CDR3 nucleotides read TGTGCCAGCAGTACTGGAAACACCATATATTTT. Its protein is CASSTGNTIYF.

In the case of this clonotype: An end of the junction differs from the germline gene, which may be a read error. The chain is built from TRBV19 and TRBJ1-1; D not certain. The germline V gene encodes CDR1 LNHDA and CDR2 SQIVND (reference sequence). This CDR3 is built from 12 residues. The DNA for the CDR3 is TGTGCCAGTCGGGCCTGGAACTCTGAAGCTTTCTTT. Translating it yields CASRAWNSEAFF.

This clonotype came up many times. The chain couples TRBV20-1 to TRBJ1-2; 7 bases are a match to TRBD1. With V trimmed by 0 bases and J by 8 bases, 9 bases remained unmatched. CDR1 is DFQATT and CDR2 is SNEGSKA in the germline V gene (reference sequence). The CDR3 totals 14 residues. The CDR3 DNA reads as TGCAGTGCTAGAGATGCGAGCAACAGGGGAGGCTACACCTTC. Protein: CSARDASNRGGYTF.

The chain couples TRBV5-1 to TRBJ2-7, with 12 bases matching TRBD2. The V segment lost 0 bases and the J segment 5 bases; nucleotides outside the gene matches: 12. CDR3 length equals 18 residues. From germline, CDR1 is SGHRS and CDR2 YFSETQ. The CDR3 DNA sequence: TGCGCCAGCAGCTTGGCTAGCGGGAGGGCCTCGGTAATCGACGAGCAGTACTTC. Its translation: CASSLASGRASVIDEQYF.

This clonotype was observed at least ten times. This sequence joins TRBV2 and TRBJ2-7, with D tentatively TRBD1 (6 bases). Germline CDR1 and CDR2: SNHLY and FYNNEI. Trimming stripped 8 bases from V and 1 base from J, with 12 bases between. This CDR3 region has 13 residues. The DNA for the CDR3 is TGTGCCAGCGTAGTTGGACAGTCCTACGAGCAGTACTTC. Its translation: CASVVGQSYEQYF.